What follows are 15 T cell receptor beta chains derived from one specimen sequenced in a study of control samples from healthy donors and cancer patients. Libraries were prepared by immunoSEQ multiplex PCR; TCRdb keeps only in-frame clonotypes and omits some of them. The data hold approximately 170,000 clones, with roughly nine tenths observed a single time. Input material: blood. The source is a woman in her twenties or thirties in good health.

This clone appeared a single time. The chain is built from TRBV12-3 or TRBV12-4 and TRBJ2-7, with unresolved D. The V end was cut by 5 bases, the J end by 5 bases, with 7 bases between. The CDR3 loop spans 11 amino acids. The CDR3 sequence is CASSQTHEQYF. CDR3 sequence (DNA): TGTGCCAGCAGTCAGACCCACGAGCAGTACTTC.

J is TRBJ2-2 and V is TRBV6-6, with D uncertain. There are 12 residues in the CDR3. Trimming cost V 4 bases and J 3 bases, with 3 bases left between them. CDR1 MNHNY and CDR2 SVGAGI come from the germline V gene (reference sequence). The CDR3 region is CASSFDTGELFF. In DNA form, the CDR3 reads TGTGCCAGCAGTTTTGACACCGGGGAGCTGTTTTTT.

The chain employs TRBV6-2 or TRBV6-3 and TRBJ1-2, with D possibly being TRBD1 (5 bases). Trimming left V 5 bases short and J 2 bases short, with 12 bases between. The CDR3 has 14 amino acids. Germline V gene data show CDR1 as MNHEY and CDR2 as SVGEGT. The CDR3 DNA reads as TGTGCCAGCAGTCGGGACGCCGGGAACTATGGCTACACCTTC. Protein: CASSRDAGNYGYTF.

CDR3 nucleotides: TGTGCCAGCAGCTTAGGCGCTGGTATACCGGGCACAGATACGCAGTATTTT. Its translation: CASSLGAGIPGTDTQYF. The chain is built from TRBV7-9 and TRBJ2-3; D not resolved. The germline V and J ends were trimmed by 1 base and 1 base, with 15 bases remaining between them. CDR1 and CDR2 (germline): SEHNR, FQNEAQ (reference sequence). CDR3 length equals 17 residues.

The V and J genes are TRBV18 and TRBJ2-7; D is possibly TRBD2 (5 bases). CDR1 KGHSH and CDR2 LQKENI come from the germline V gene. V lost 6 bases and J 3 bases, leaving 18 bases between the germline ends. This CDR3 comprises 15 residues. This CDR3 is CASSPVAGPDYEQYF. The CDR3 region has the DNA TGTGCCAGCTCGCCGGTCGCGGGCCCTGACTACGAGCAGTACTTC.

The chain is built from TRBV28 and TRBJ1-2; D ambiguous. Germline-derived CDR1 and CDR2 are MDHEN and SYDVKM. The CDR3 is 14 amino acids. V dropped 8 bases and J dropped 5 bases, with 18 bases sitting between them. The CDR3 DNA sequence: TGTGCCAGCCGCTGGATTCCTAAATTGTATGGCTACACCTTC. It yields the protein CASRWIPKLYGYTF.

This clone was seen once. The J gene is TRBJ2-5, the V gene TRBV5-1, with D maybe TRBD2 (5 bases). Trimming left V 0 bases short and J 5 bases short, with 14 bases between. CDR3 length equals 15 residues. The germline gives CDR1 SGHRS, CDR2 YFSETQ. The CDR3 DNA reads TGCGCCAGCAGCTTGGCCCCTGAGGGAACGGAGACCCAGTACTTC. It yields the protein CASSLAPEGTETQYF. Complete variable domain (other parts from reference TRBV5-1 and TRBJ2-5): KAGVTQTPRYLIKTRGQQVTLSCSPISGHRSVSWYQQTPGQGLQFLFEYFSETQRNKGNFPGRFSGRQFSNSRSEMNVSTLELGDSALYLCASSLAPEGTETQYFGPGTRLLVL.

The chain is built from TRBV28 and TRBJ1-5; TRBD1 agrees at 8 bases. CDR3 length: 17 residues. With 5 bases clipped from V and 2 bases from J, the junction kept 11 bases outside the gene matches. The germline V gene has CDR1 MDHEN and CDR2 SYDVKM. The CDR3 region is CASSLGTGNRGNQPQHF. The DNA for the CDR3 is TGTGCCAGCAGTCTGGGGACAGGTAATAGGGGCAATCAGCCCCAGCATTTT. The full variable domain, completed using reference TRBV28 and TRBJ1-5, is DVKVTQSSRYLVKRTGEKVFLECVQDMDHENMFWYRQDPGLGLRLIYFSYDVKMKEKGDIPEGYSVSREKKERFSLILESASTNQTSMYLCASSLGTGNRGNQPQHFGDGTRLSIL.

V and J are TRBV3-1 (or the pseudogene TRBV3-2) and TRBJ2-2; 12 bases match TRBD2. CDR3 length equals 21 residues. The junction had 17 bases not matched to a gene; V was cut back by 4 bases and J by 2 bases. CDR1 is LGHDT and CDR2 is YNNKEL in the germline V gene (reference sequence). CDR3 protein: CASSPPTASGRANFNTGELFF. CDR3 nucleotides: TGTGCCAGCAGCCCACCCACGGCTAGCGGGAGGGCGAACTTCAACACCGGGGAGCTGTTTTTT.

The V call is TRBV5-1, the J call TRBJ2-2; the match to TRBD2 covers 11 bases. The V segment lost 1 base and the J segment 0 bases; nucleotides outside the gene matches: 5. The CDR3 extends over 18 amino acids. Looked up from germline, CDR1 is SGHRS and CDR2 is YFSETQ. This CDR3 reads CASSLRATSGTNTGELFF. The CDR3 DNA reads TGCGCCAGCAGCTTGAGAGCGACTAGCGGGACGAACACCGGGGAGCTGTTTTTT.

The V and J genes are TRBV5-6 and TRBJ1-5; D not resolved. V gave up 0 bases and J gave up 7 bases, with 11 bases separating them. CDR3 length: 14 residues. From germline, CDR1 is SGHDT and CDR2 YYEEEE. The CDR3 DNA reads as TGTGCCAGCAGCTTGGGGAGGGTGGGACAGCCCCAGCATTTT. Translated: CASSLGRVGQPQHF.

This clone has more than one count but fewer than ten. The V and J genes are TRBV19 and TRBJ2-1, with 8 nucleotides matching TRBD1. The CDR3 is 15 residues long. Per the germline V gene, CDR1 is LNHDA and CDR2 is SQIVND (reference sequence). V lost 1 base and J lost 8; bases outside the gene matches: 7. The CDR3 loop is CASSIGGGQGHEQFF. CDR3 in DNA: TGTGCCAGTAGTATAGGGGGAGGACAGGGCCATGAGCAGTTCTTC.

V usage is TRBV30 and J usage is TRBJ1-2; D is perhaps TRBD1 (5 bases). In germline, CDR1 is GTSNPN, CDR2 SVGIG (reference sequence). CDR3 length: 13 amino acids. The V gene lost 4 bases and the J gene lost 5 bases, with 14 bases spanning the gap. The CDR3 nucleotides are TGTGCCTGGATGGGGGTGTCATTGTATGGCTACACCTTC. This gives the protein CAWMGVSLYGYTF.

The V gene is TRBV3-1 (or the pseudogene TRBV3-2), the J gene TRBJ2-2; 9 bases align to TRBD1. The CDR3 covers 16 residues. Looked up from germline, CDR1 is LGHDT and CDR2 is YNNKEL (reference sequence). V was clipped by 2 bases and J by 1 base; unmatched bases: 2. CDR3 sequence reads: CASSQLDRGNTGELFF. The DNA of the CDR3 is TGTGCCAGCAGCCAATTGGACAGGGGGAACACCGGGGAGCTGTTTTTT.

This CDR3 is CAISEGGGTEAFF. The CDR3 DNA reads as TGTGCCATCAGTGAGGGGGGGGGCACTGAAGCTTTCTTT. The chain couples TRBV10-3 to TRBJ1-1, with D perhaps matching TRBD1 (5 bases). V was cut by 2 bases and J by 4 bases, with 8 bases left in between. CDR3 length equals 13 residues. Germline CDR1 and CDR2: ENHRY and SYGVKD.